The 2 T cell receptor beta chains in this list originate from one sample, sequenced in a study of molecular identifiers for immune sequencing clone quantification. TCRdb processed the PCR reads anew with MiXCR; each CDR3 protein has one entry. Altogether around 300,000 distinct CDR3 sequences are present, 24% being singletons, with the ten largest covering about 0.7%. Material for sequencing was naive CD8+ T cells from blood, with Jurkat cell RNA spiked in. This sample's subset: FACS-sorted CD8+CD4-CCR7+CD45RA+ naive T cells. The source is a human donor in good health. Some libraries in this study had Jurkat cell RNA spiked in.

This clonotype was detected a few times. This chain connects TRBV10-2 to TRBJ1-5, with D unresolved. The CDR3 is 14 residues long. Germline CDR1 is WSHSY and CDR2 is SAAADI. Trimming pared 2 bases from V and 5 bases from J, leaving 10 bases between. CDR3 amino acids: CASSERLADQPQHF. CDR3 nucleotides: TGCGCCAGCAGTGAGAGACTGGCAGATCAGCCCCAGCATTTT.

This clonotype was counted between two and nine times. CDR3 amino acids: CASSQGTGMGDTQYF. Written as DNA, the CDR3 is TGTGCCAGCAGCCAGGGGACAGGGATGGGAGATACGCAGTATTTT. The V gene is TRBV4-2, the J gene TRBJ2-3; 9 bases are shared with TRBD1. CDR1 and CDR2 from the germline V gene are LGHNA and YNFKEQ. The CDR3 totals 15 residues. V was clipped by 3 bases and J by 5 bases; unmatched bases: 6.